This T cell receptor beta chain was sequenced during a study of control samples from healthy donors and cancer patients. Using immunoSEQ multiplex PCR, the repertoire was profiled, and TCRdb retains in-frame clones only, with some absent. Among about 92,000 clones listed, approximately 82% were seen once. The CDR3 runs 15 residues. Germline CDR1 is SEHNR and CDR2 is FQNEAQ (reference sequence). The V end was cut by 0 bases, the J end by 2 bases, with 10 bases between. The chain employs TRBV7-9 and TRBJ1-1; no clear D gene. This receptor was obtained from a woman in her sixties or seventies in good health. The sequenced sample consisted of blood. The CDR3 DNA reads as TGTGCCAGCAGCTTAGCGGTGGGCCAAAACACTGAAGCTTTCTTT. Protein: CASSLAVGQNTEAFF. The full variable domain, its missing parts supplied by reference TRBV7-9 and TRBJ1-1, is DTGVSQNPRHKITKRGQNVTFRCDPISEHNRLYWYRQTLGQGPEFLTYFQNEAQLEKSRLLSDRFSAERPKGSFSTLEIQRTEQGDSAMYLCASSLAVGQNTEAFFGQGTRLTVV.